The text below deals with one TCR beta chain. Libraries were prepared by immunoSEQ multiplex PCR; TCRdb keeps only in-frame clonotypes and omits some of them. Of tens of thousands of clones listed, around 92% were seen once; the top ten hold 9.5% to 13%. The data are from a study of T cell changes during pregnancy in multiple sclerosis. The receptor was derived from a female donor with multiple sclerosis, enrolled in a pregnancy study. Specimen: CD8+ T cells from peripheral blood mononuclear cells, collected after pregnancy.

Here the CDR3 reads CASSGLMGHTVHNQPQHF. CDR3 nucleotides: TGTGCCAGCAGCGGACTGATGGGACACACCGTCCACAATCAGCCCCAGCATTTT. This sequence joins TRBV5-6 and TRBJ1-5; TRBD1 might be the D (6 bases). The CDR3 contains 18 residues. Germline CDR1 is SGHDT and CDR2 is YYEEEE. Between the trimmed V and J ends, which lost 4 bases and 3 bases, there was a span of 23 bases.